This TCR beta chain was observed in a study of cytomegalovirus exposure and HLA in healthy donors. A multiplex PCR was run with 60 Vbeta primers and 13 Jbeta primers. Using immunoSEQ multiplex PCR, the repertoire was profiled, and TCRdb retains in-frame clones only, with some absent. This repertoire shows about 200,000 clones, 80% to 90% found once; its top ten account for 2.5% to 3%. Study-wide results and limits: The study flagged 150 to 200 TCR beta chains as cytomegalovirus-associated.

The CDR3 covers 15 residues. With respect to this clone: Its matching antigen is unknown.

Sequenced: PBMCs. This chain uses TRBV21-1 with TRBJ1-1; the D segment call TRBD1 is taken from the table without a DNA check. TRBV21-1 is tagged as a pseudogene. This TCR was sampled from a man younger than 40 in good health and CMV-seronegative. For the CDR3, the DNA is TGTGCCAGCAATGAATCGGACAGGGTGAACACTGAAGCTTTCTTT. Encoded protein: CASNESDRVNTEAFF.